This entry lists 12 T cell receptor beta chains sequenced from one sample in a study of blood T cell repertoires in COVID-19. Data came from immunoSEQ multiplex PCR; TCRdb stores just in-frame clones and leaves some out. Of roughly 190,000 clones in the sample, around 85% were seen once. The specimen was peripheral blood. The receptor set was obtained from a man aged 30 to 45 with acute or convalescent COVID-19.

This chain connects TRBV28 to TRBJ1-6; 10 bases fit TRBD1. Per the germline V gene, CDR1 is MDHEN and CDR2 is SYDVKM. J lost 1 base, V lost 6 bases, and 6 bases had no gene match. The CDR3 is 17 amino acids. CDR3 DNA sequence: TGTGCCAGCAGCCCGGGACAGGGGTTTTCCTATAATTCACCCCTCCACTTT. Protein sequence: CASSPGQGFSYNSPLHF.

This chain joins TRBV6-5 and TRBJ2-7; D is unresolved. The CDR3 covers 11 residues. The germline V gene encodes CDR1 MNHEY and CDR2 SVGAGI. The V and J ends lost 8 bases and 3 bases respectively, with 8 bases between them. CDR3 loop: CASGLNYEQYF. The CDR3 nucleotides are TGTGCCAGCGGCCTGAACTACGAGCAGTACTTC.

The rearrangement joins TRBV6-5 to TRBJ2-1; D gene ambiguous. The CDR3 has 15 residues. With 0 bases removed from V and 0 bases from J, the gap between germline ends came to 6 bases. Germline CDR1 is MNHEY and CDR2 is SVGAGI. In nucleotides, the CDR3 is TGTGCCAGCAGTTACTCGGCGGACTCCTACAATGAGCAGTTCTTC. Encoded protein: CASSYSADSYNEQFF.

This chain connects TRBV30 to TRBJ2-7, with 11 bases lining up with TRBD2. CDR1 and CDR2 from the germline V gene are GTSNPN and SVGIG (reference sequence). Germline trimming cut 4 bases from V and 7 bases from J; bases unmatched to any gene: 18. This CDR3 comprises 17 residues. The CDR3 spells CAWTASGRPLLSVEQYF. The CDR3 bases are TGTGCCTGGACCGCTAGCGGGAGGCCCCTTTTGTCCGTAGAGCAGTACTTC.

This clone is a singleton in its sample. The chain joins TRBV19 to TRBJ1-4, with D possibly matching TRBD1 (6 bases). The CDR3 has 18 amino acids. V was pared by 1 base and J by 1 base, with 16 bases between. Germline lookup yields CDR1 LNHDA and CDR2 SQIVND (reference sequence). CDR3: CASSIGSWRTETNEKLFF. CDR3 nucleotide sequence: TGTGCCAGTAGTATAGGTTCGTGGAGGACAGAAACTAATGAAAAACTGTTTTTT. Full variable domain (remainder filled in from reference TRBV19 and TRBJ1-4): DGGITQSPKYLFRKEGQNVTLSCEQNLNHDAMYWYRQDPGQGLRLIYYSQIVNDFQKGDIAEGYSVSREKKESFPLTVTSAQKNPTAFYLCASSIGSWRTETNEKLFFGSGTQLSVL.

This chain uses TRBV28 with TRBJ1-4, with 8 bases matching TRBD1. The CDR3 has 14 amino acids. Germline assignment: CDR1 MDHEN and CDR2 SYDVKM. Trimming removed 4 bases from V and 5 bases from J; junction bases left unmatched: 3. This chain's CDR3 is CASSSTGGNEKLFF. As DNA, the CDR3 is TGTGCCAGCAGTTCTACAGGGGGAAATGAAAAACTGTTTTTT. Complete variable domain (other parts from reference TRBV28 and TRBJ1-4): DVKVTQSSRYLVKRTGEKVFLECVQDMDHENMFWYRQDPGLGLRLIYFSYDVKMKEKGDIPEGYSVSREKKERFSLILESASTNQTSMYLCASSSTGGNEKLFFGSGTQLSVL.

This chain uses TRBV28 with TRBJ2-1, with TRBD1 as a possible D gene (6 bases). Trimming removed 5 bases at V and 8 bases at J, with 13 bases between. The CDR3 loop spans 13 amino acids. Germline-derived CDR1 and CDR2 are MDHEN and SYDVKM. The chain's CDR3 is CASSLTGFYEQFF. CDR3 coding DNA: TGTGCCAGCAGTCTCACAGGGTTCTATGAGCAGTTCTTC.

V and J are TRBV10-2 and TRBJ1-4; D ambiguous. This CDR3 region has 16 residues. V was shortened by 2 bases and J by 0 bases, with 10 bases between the two germline ends. Looked up from germline, CDR1 is WSHSY and CDR2 is SAAADI. CDR3 coding DNA: TGCGCCAGCAGTGAGACTAGGTGGGCAACTAATGAAAAACTGTTTTTT. Protein product: CASSETRWATNEKLFF.

The chain joins TRBV28 to TRBJ1-5, with a tentative D call TRBD1 (6 bases). The CDR3 is 14 residues long. The ends were cut back, 4 bases at V and 2 bases at J, with 9 bases in the middle. The V gene's germline CDR1 is MDHEN and CDR2 SYDVKM. CDR3 bases: TGTGCCAGCAGTTATGGGACACGCAATCAGCCCCAGCATTTT. It encodes CASSYGTRNQPQHF.

The V and J genes are TRBV5-1 and TRBJ1-6; 10 bases are a match to TRBD1. This CDR3 is built from 15 residues. Germline V gene lookup returns CDR1 SGHRS and CDR2 YFSETQ. V shed 5 bases, J shed 9 bases, and the junction held 8 bases outside the gene matches. CDR3: CASSSGQGVASPLHF. CDR3 DNA sequence: TGCGCCAGCAGTTCAGGACAGGGGGTCGCTTCACCCCTCCACTTT.

In DNA, the CDR3 is TGTGCCAGCAGTTTATCTTACCAAGAGACCCAGTACTTC. Translating it yields CASSLSYQETQYF. The J gene is TRBJ2-5, the V gene TRBV28, with no clear D. There are 13 residues in the CDR3. V was pared by 1 base and J by 0 bases, with 3 bases between. CDR1 and CDR2 (germline): MDHEN, SYDVKM.

This chain connects TRBV27 to TRBJ1-1; TRBD1 matches at 8 bases. The CDR3 consists of 13 residues. The V gene end was trimmed by 5 bases and the J gene end by 7 bases; junction bases not matched to a gene: 6. Germline CDR1 is MNHEY and CDR2 is SMNVEV (reference sequence). CDR3 protein: CASSTQTGVEAFF. The CDR3 DNA reads as TGTGCCAGCAGTACTCAGACAGGGGTTGAAGCTTTCTTT.